The present T cell receptor beta chain was sequenced within a study of response to subunit inactivated influenza vaccine. Notes on the study in general: Few additional T cells are recruited per seasonal influenza vaccination, authors suggested.

V lost 4 bases and J lost 7; bases outside the gene matches: 8. The germline V gene has CDR1 SQVTM and CDR2 ANQGSEA. CDR3 length equals 14 residues. About this clonotype: What it binds is unknown.

TCRdb redid the calling of the RT-PCR reads with MiXCR, one entry per CDR3 protein. The sample gives 500,000 or so distinct CDR3 sequences, approximately 15% of which show up once; roughly 3.1% is in the top ten. The J gene is TRBJ2-4, the V gene TRBV29-1; 9 nucleotides align to TRBD1. The sequence was collected from a man in his fifties or sixties who received an inactivated influenza vaccine. Sequences were derived from CD4+ T cells sorted from PBMCs, sampled approximately 25 months after vaccination. CDR3 sequence: CSVVGTGLFNIQYF. CDR3 in DNA: TGCAGCGTTGTGGGGACAGGGTTGTTTAACATTCAGTACTTC.